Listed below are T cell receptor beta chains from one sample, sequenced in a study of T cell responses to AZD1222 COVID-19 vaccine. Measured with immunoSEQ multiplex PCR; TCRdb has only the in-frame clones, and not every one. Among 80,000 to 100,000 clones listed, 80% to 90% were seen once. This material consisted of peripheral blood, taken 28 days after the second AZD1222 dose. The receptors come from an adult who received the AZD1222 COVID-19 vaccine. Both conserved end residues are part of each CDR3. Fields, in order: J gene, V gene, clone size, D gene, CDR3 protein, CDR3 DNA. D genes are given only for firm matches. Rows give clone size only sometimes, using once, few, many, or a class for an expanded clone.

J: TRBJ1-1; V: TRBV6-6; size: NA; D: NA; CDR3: CASSYFKASNTEAFF; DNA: TGTGCCAGCAGTTACTTTAAGGCGTCCAACACTGAAGCTTTCTTT
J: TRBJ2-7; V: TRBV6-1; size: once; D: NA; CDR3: CASSDSWAIARSSYEQYF; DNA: TGTGCCAGCAGTGATAGCTGGGCCATAGCGCGAAGCTCCTACGAGCAGTACTTC
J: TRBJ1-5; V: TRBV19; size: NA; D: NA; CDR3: CASSIDHSYSNQPQHF; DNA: TGTGCCAGTAGTATAGATCACAGTTATAGCAATCAGCCCCAGCATTTT
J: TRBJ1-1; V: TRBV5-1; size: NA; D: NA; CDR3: CASSLVSVGLGNTEAFF; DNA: TGCGCCAGCAGCTTGGTGTCCGTGGGGTTGGGGAACACTGAAGCTTTCTTT
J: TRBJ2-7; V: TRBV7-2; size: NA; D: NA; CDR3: CASSLRSEAATPYEQYF; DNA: TGTGCCAGCAGCTTAAGGTCCGAGGCAGCTACACCCTACGAGCAGTACTTC
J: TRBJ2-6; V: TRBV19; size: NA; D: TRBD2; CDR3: CASGRGSSGANVLTF; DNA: TGTGCCAGTGGGAGGGGCAGCTCTGGGGCCAACGTCCTGACTTTC
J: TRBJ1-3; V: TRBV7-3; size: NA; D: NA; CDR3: CASSERGQGSGNTIYF; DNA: TGTGCCAGCAGCGAGAGGGGACAAGGCTCTGGAAACACCATATATTTT
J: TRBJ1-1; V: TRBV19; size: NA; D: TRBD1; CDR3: CASSIFRGPGQRMNTEAFF; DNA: TGTGCCAGTAGTATATTTCGGGGCCCGGGACAGCGAATGAACACTGAAGCTTTCTTT
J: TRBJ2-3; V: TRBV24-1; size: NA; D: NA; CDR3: CATSDRGTDTQYF; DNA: TGTGCCACCAGTGATAGGGGCACAGATACGCAGTATTTT
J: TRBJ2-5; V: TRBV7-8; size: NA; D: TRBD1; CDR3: CASSPTTGRETQYF; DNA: TGTGCCAGCAGCCCAACGACAGGGCGAGAGACCCAGTACTTC
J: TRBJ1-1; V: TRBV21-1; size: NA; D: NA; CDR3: CASSKGVGNTEAFF; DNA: TGTGCCAGCAGCAAAGGCGTAGGGAACACTGAAGCTTTCTTT
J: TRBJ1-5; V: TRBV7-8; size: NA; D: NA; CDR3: CASSLGGRTQAEPQHF; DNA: TGTGCCAGCAGCTTAGGAGGAAGGACCCAGGCGGAGCCCCAGCATTTT
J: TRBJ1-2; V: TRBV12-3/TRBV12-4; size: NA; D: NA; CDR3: CASRGQIYGYTF; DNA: TGTGCCAGCAGAGGACAGATTTATGGCTACACCTTC
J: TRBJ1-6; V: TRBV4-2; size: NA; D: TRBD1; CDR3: CASSQDMRQGASPLHF; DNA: TGTGCCAGCAGCCAAGATATGAGACAGGGGGCCTCACCCCTCCACTTT
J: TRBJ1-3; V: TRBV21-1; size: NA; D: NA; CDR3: CASSKGGVGNTIYF; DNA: TGTGCCAGCAGCAAAGGGGGGGTTGGAAACACCATATATTTT
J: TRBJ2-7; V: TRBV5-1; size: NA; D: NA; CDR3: CASSLGPGNEQYF; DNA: TGCGCCAGCAGCTTGGGGCCAGGGAACGAGCAGTACTTC
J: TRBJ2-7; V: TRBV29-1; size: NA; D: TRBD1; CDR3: CSVLTGTSYEQYF; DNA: TGCAGCGTTCTGACAGGGACCTCCTACGAGCAGTACTTC
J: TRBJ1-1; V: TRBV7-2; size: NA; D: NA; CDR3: CASSLEAAVYSFF; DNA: TGTGCCAGCAGCTTAGAAGCGGCCGTTTATTCTTTCTTT
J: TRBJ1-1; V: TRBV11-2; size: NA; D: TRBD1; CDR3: CASSLSGTGLNTEAFF; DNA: TGTGCCAGCAGCTTATCCGGGACAGGGTTGAACACTGAAGCTTTCTTT
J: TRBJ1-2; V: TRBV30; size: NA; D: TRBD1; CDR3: CAWIDRVRGYTF; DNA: TGTGCCTGGATCGACAGGGTCCGTGGCTACACCTTC
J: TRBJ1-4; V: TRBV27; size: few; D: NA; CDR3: CASSFRASRTNEKLFF; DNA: TGTGCCAGCAGTTTCCGGGCAAGCAGAACTAATGAAAAACTGTTTTTT
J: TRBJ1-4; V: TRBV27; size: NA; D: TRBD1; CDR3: CASSPRPRVTGSGFSTNEKLFF; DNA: TGTGCCAGCAGTCCCCGCCCCCGTGTGACAGGGAGCGGATTCTCAACTAATGAAAAACTGTTTTTT
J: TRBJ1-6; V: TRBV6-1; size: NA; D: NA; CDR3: CASSEVDNSPLHF; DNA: TGTGCCAGCAGTGAAGTTGACAATTCACCCCTCCACTTT
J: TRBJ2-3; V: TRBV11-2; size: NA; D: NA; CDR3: CASSPAVGRDTQYF; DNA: TGTGCCAGCAGCCCCGCCGTTGGAAGGGATACGCAGTATTTT
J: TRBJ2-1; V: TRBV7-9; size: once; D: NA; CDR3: CASSRPRPGDEQFF; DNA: TGTGCCAGCAGCCGGCCCCGGCCCGGGGATGAGCAGTTCTTC
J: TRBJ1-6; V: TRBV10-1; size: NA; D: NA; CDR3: CASSDSRTNSPLHF; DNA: TGCGCCAGCAGTGACTCCAGGACTAATTCACCCCTCCACTTT
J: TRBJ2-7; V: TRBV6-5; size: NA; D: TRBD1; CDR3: CASIRTGTWEQYF; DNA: TGTGCCAGCATTAGGACAGGTACATGGGAGCAGTACTTC
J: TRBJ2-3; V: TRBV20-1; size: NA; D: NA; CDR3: CSASRDKDTQYF; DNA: TGCAGTGCTAGTAGGGACAAAGATACGCAGTATTTT
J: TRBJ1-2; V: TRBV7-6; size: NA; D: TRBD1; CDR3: CASTPYWDRGRYTF; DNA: TGTGCCAGCACTCCTTATTGGGACAGGGGGAGGTACACCTTC
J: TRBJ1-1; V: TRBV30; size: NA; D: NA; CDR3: CAWIGGYEGWNTEAFF; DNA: TGTGCCTGGATTGGAGGGTATGAAGGGTGGAACACTGAAGCTTTCTTT
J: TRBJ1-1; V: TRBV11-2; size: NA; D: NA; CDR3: CASSSTVNTEAFF; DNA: TGTGCCAGCAGCTCGACAGTGAACACTGAAGCTTTCTTT
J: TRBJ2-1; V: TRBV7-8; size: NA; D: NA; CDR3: CASSSRPGLYNEQFF; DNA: TGTGCCAGCAGCTCAAGACCGGGACTTTACAATGAGCAGTTCTTC
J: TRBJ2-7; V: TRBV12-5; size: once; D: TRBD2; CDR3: CASGLVRTSGIYEQYF; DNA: TGTGCTAGTGGTTTGGTACGAACTAGCGGGATCTACGAGCAGTACTTC
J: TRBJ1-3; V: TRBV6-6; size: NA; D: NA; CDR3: CASTKGSGNTIYF; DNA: TGTGCCAGCACGAAGGGCTCTGGAAACACCATATATTTT
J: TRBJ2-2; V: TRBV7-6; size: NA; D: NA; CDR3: CASRIGMDTGELFF; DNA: TGTGCCAGCAGGATTGGTATGGACACCGGGGAGCTGTTTTTT
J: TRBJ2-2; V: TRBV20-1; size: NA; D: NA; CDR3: CSARSTGELFF; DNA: TGCAGTGCTAGATCCACCGGGGAGCTGTTTTTT
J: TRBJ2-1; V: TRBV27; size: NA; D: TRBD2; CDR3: CASSAGTSYEQFF; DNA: TGTGCCAGCAGCGCCGGGACTAGCTATGAGCAGTTCTTC
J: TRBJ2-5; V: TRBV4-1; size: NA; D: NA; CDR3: CASSQDSDYQETQYF; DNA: TGCGCCAGCAGCCAAGATTCGGACTATCAAGAGACCCAGTACTTC
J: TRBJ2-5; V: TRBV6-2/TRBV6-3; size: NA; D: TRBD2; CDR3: CASSKLAGGYGVETQYF; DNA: TGTGCCAGCAGCAAACTAGCGGGGGGGTACGGAGTAGAGACCCAGTACTTC
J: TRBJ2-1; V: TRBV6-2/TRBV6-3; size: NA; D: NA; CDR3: CASNPPLARSYNEQFF; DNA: TGTGCCAGCAACCCACCATTAGCTAGGTCCTACAATGAGCAGTTCTTC
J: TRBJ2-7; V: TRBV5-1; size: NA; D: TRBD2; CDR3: CASSPEVVAGGFNEQYF; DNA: TGCGCCAGCAGCCCGGAGGTAGTAGCGGGAGGTTTCAACGAGCAGTACTTC
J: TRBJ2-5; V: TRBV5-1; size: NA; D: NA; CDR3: CASSLDRDVETQYF; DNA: TGCGCCAGCAGCTTGGACCGGGACGTCGAGACCCAGTACTTC
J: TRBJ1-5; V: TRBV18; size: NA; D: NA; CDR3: CASSPAGEYQPQHF; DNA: TGTGCCAGCTCACCGGCAGGGGAGTATCAGCCCCAGCATTTT
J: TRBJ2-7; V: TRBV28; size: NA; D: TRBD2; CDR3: CASSFHVERGTYEQYF; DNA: TGTGCCAGCAGTTTCCATGTCGAGCGGGGCACCTACGAGCAGTACTTC
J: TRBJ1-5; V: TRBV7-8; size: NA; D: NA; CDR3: CASSNGRGGQPQHF; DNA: TGTGCCAGCAGCAATGGCAGGGGTGGTCAGCCCCAGCATTTT
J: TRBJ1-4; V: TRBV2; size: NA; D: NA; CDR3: CASSEVIRDSEKLFF; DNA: TGTGCCAGCAGTGAAGTAATCAGGGATTCTGAAAAACTGTTTTTT
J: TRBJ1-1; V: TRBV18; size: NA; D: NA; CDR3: CASFQQGNTEAFF; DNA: TGTGCCAGCTTCCAACAGGGAAACACTGAAGCTTTCTTT
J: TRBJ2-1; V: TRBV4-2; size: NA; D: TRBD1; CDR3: CASSPLMSRDRVLRDEQFF; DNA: TGTGCCAGCAGCCCACTTATGTCGCGGGACAGGGTTTTAAGAGATGAGCAGTTCTTC
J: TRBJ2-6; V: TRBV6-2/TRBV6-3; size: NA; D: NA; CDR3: CASSSRWTTPWRGSGANVLTF; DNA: TGTGCCAGCAGTTCGCGTTGGACAACCCCCTGGAGGGGCTCTGGGGCCAACGTCCTGACTTTC
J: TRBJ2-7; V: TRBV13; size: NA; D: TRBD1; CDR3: CASSRTGNGRDEQYF; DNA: TGTGCCAGCAGCCGGACAGGGAATGGCAGGGACGAGCAGTACTTC
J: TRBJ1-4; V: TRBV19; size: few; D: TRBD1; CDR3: CASSRLEGTVVNEKLFF; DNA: TGTGCCAGTAGCCGATTGGAAGGGACAGTAGTTAATGAAAAACTGTTTTTT